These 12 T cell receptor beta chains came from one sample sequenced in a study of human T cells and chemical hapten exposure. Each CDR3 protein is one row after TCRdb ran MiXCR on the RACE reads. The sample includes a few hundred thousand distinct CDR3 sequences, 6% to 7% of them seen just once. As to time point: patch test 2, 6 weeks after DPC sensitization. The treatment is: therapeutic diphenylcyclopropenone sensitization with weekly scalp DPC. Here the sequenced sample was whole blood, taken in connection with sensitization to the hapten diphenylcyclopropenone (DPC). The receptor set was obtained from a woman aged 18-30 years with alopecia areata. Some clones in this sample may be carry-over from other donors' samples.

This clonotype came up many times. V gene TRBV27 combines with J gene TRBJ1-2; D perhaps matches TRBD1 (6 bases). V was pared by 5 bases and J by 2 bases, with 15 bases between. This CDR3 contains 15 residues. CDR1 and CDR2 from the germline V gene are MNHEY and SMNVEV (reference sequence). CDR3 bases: TGTGCCAGCAGTCCCGCCGGACAGATGAACTATGGCTACACCTTC. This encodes CASSPAGQMNYGYTF.

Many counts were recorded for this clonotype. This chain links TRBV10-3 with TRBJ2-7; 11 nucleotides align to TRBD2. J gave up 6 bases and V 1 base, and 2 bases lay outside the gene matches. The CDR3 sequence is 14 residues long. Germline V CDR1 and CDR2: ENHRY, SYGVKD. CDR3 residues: CAISEWLAGGEQYF. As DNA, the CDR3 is TGTGCCATCAGTGAGTGGCTAGCGGGGGGCGAGCAGTACTTC.

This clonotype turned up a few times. CDR3 protein: CASSMRNAGTQYF. CDR3 bases: TGTGCCAGCAGCATGCGGAACGCAGGGACCCAGTACTTC. The V call is TRBV12-3 or TRBV12-4, the J call TRBJ2-5, with D uncertain. This CDR3 has 13 amino acids. V shed 6 bases and J shed 7 bases, with 15 bases lying between them.

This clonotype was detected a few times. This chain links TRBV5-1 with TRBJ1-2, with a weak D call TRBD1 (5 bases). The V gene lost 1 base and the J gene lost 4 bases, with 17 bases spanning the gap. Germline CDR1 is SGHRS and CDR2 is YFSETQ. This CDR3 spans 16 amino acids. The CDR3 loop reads CASSLRVAGQGYGYTF. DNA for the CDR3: TGCGCCAGCAGCTTGAGAGTCGCAGGGCAAGGCTATGGCTACACCTTC.

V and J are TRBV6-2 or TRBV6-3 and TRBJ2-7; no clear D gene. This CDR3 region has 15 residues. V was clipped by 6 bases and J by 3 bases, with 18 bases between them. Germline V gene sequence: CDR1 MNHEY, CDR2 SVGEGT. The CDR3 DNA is TGTGCCAGCAGATCCTATAAGGGTGGGAACTACGAGCAGTACTTC. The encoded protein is CASRSYKGGNYEQYF.

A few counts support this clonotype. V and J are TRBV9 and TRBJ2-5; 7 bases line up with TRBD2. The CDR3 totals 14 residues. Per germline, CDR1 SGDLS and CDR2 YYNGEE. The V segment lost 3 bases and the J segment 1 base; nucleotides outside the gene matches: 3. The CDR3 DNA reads TGTGCCAGCAGCGCGAGCGGGATCCAAGAGACCCAGTACTTC. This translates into CASSASGIQETQYF.

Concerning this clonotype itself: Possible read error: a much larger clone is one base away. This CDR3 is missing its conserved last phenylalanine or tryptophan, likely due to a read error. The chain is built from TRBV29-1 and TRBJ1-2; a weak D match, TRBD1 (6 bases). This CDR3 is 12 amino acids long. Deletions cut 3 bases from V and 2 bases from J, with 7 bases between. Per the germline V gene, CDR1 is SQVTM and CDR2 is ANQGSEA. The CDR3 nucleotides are TGCAGCGTTGATCAGGGGAACTATGGCTACACCTTG. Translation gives CSVDQGNYGYTL.

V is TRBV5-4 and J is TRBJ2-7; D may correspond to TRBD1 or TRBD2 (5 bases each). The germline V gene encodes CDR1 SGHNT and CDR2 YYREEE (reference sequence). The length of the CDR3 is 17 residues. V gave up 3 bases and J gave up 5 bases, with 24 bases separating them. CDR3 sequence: CASSWNIRGADRDEQYF. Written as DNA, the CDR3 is TGTGCCAGCAGCTGGAACATCCGGGGCGCGGATCGGGACGAGCAGTACTTC.

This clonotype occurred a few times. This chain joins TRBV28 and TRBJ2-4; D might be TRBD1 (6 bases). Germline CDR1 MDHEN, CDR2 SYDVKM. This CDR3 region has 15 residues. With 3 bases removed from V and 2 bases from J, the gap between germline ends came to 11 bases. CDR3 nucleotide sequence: TGTGCCAGCAGTTTGAGGGGGTTGACCAAAAACATTCAGTACTTC. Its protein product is CASSLRGLTKNIQYF.

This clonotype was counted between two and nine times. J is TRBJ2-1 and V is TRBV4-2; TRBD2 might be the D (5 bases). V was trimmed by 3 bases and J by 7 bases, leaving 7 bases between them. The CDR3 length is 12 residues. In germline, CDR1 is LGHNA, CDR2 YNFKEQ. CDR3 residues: CASSQLANEQFF. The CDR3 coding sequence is TGTGCCAGCAGCCAGTTAGCGAATGAGCAGTTCTTC.

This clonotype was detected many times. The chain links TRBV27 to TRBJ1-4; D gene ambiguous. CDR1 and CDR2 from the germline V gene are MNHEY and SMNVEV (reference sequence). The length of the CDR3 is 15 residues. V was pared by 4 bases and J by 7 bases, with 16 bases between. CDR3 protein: CASSSLPPEGEKLFF. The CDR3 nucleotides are TGTGCCAGCAGTTCCCTCCCCCCTGAAGGTGAAAAACTGTTTTTT. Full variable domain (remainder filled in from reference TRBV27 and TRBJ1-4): EAQVTQNPRYLITVTGKKLTVTCSQNMNHEYMSWYRQDPGLGLRQIYYSMNVEVTDKGDVPEGYKVSRKEKRNFPLILESPSPNQTSLYFCASSSLPPEGEKLFFGSGTQLSVL.

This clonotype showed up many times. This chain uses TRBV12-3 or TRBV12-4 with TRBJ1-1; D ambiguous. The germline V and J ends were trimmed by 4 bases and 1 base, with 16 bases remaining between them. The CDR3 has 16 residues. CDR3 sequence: CASSSGYSDQNTEAFF. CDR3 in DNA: TGTGCCAGCAGTTCGGGATACTCAGACCAGAACACTGAAGCTTTCTTT.